A single sample gave rise to the 9 T cell receptor beta chains below, sequenced in a study of T cells in Graves' hyperthyroidism and ophthalmopathy (dated by TCRdb to the late 2010s). Receptor amplification or capture employed multiplex PCR. Sequencer: Illumina HiSeq 2000. The TCR beta CDR3 regions were amplified from the RNA transcripts. For the first round of RT-PCR on the TCR CDR3, the HTBI primer set was used together with the Qiagen OneStep RT-PCR kit. The public reads were reprocessed in TCRdb via fastp at Q25 and MiXCR, keeping in-frame beta chains. Entries are consolidated by CDR3 protein sequence, retaining the most common genes and DNA. This sample comprises hundreds of thousands of distinct CDR3 sequences, less than 45% of them detected only once. The ten largest clones represent less than 9% of the sample. Specimen: peripheral blood or thyroid tissue (not recorded which). These receptors all stem from an adult man with Graves' disease, either hyperthyroidism or ophthalmopathy (not recorded which).

The rearrangement uses TRBV2 and TRBJ2-5; the match to TRBD1 covers 7 bases. The CDR3 is 15 residues long. The trim removed 4 bases at V and 5 bases at J, leaving 10 bases unmatched. Germline CDR1 reads SNHLY; CDR2 reads FYNNEI. CDR3 loop: CASSGGTAAWETQYF. The CDR3 bases are TGTGCCAGCAGTGGAGGGACAGCGGCATGGGAGACCCAGTACTTC.

This clonotype was counted once. The chain uses TRBV9 and TRBJ2-3, with TRBD2 matching over 9 bases. The germline V gene has CDR1 SGDLS and CDR2 YYNGEE. This CDR3 region has 15 residues. J gave up 4 bases and V 4 bases, and 7 bases lay outside the gene matches. The CDR3 region is CASSPSGGNADTQYF. For the CDR3, the DNA is TGTGCCAGCAGCCCGAGCGGGGGGAATGCAGATACGCAGTATTTT.

Details on this clonotype: Since a much larger clone is just one base distant, this may be a read error. The chain joins TRBV19 to TRBJ1-1; TRBD1 is a possible D gene (5 bases). The CDR3 has 15 residues. Trimming cost V 9 bases and J 4 bases, with 21 bases left between them. Germline loops: CDR1 LNHDA, CDR2 SQIVND (reference sequence). The CDR3 is CASSDSYLMSTEAFF. CDR3 in DNA: TGTGCCAGCAGCGACAGTTACCTCATGAGCACTGAAGCTTTCTTT.

This chain joins TRBV12-3 or TRBV12-4 and TRBJ1-5; D is undetermined. This CDR3 contains 14 residues. V gave up 2 bases and J gave up 6 bases, with 11 bases separating them. CDR3 sequence (DNA): TGTGCCAGCAGTTTAAACCCGATGGGTCAGCCCCAGCATTTT. It specifies CASSLNPMGQPQHF.

This clonotype has only a few counts. This may be a read error: a much more frequent sequence differs by one nucleotide. This chain links TRBV29-1 with TRBJ2-7; D gene ambiguous. Germline V gives CDR1 SQVTM, CDR2 ANQGSEA. Trimming left V 6 bases short and J 0 bases short, with 3 bases between. This CDR3 has 10 residues. CDR3: CSVLSYEQYF. CDR3 DNA sequence: TGCAGCGTCCTCTCCTACGAGCAGTACTTC.

The gene calls are TRBV10-3 and TRBJ2-7, with D possibly TRBD1 on 5 matching bases. CDR1 and CDR2 from the germline V gene are ENHRY and SYGVKD. The CDR3 sequence is 14 residues long. This CDR3 is CASRDFDSTYEQYF. The DNA of the CDR3 is TGTGCAAGCCGCGACTTCGACAGCACCTACGAGCAGTACTTC.

A word on this clonotype: The junction shows a germline mismatch at one end, possibly a read error. The gene calls are TRBV10-3 and TRBJ2-3, with D uncertain. CDR1 is ENHRY, CDR2 SYGVKD, per germline. The CDR3 extends over 15 amino acids. The CDR3 DNA follows: TGTGCCAGCAGTGAAGGTAGATATGGAGCAGCAGCGCAGTATTTT. Protein: CASSEGRYGAAAQYF.

The CDR3 sequence: CASSMQREETQYF. The CDR3 DNA is TGTGCCAGTAGTATGCAAAGGGAGGAGACCCAGTACTTC. The rearrangement links TRBV19 to TRBJ2-5, with a tentative D call TRBD2 (5 bases). With 3 bases removed from V and 5 bases from J, the gap between germline ends came to 10 bases. CDR3 length: 13 amino acids. Germline loops: CDR1 LNHDA, CDR2 SQIVND (reference sequence).

In this sample, this clonotype turned up many times. The rearrangement links TRBV20-1 to TRBJ2-6; the D gene is possibly TRBD1 (5 bases). From germline, CDR1 is DFQATT and CDR2 SNEGSKA (reference sequence). The CDR3 runs 15 residues. Deletions cut 0 bases from V and 1 base from J, with 7 bases between. CDR3 DNA sequence: TGCAGTGCTAGAGATCAGGGTTCTGGGGCCAACGTCCTGACTTTC. It encodes CSARDQGSGANVLTF.